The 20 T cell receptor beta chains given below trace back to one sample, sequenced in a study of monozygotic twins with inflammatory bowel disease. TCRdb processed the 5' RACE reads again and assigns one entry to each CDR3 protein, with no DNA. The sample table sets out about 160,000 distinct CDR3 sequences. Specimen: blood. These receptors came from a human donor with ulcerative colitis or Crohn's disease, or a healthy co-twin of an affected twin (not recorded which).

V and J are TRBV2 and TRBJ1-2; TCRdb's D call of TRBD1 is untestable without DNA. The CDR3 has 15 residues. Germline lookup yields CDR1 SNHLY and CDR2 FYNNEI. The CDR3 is CASPRGADSNYGYTF.

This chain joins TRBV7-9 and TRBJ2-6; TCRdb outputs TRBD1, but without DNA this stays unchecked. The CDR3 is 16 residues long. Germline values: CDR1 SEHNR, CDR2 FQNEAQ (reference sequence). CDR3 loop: CASSKTGGAGANVLTF.

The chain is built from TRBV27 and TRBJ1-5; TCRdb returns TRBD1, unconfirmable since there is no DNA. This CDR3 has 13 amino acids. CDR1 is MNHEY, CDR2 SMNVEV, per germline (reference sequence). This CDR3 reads CASSPLTNQPQHF.

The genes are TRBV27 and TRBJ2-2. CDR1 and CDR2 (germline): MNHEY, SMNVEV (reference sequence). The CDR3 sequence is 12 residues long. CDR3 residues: CASSFYTGELFF.

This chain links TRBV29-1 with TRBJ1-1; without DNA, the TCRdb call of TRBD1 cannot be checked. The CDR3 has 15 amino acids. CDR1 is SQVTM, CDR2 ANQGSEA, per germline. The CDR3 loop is CSALPSGGGYTEAFF.

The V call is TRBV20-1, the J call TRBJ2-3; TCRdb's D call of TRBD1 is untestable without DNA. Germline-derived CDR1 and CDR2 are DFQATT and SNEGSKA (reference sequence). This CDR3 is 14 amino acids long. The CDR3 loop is CSARERGHTDTQYF.

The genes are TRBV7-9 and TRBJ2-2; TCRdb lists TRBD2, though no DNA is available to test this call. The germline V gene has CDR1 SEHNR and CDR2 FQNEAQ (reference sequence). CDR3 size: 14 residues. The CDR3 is CATRGLAGSGELFF.

This CDR3 reads CASSLYRGVGYTF. The V gene is TRBV7-9, the J gene TRBJ1-2; TCRdb names TRBD1, which stays unverified in the absence of DNA. From germline, CDR1 is SEHNR and CDR2 FQNEAQ (reference sequence). This CDR3 contains 13 residues.

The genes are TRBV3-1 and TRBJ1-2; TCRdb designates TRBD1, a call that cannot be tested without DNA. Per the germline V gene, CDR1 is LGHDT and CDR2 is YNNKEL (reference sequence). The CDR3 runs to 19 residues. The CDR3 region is CASSPRQGTALYRDYGYTF.

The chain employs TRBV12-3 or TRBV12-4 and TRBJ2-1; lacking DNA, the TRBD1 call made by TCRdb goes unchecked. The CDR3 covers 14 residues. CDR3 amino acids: CASSSAGGLNEQFF.

The CDR3 protein is CATSRGNLEKLFF. The chain recombines TRBV15 with TRBJ1-4. Germline V gives CDR1 LNHNV, CDR2 YYDKDF (reference sequence). This CDR3 region has 13 residues.

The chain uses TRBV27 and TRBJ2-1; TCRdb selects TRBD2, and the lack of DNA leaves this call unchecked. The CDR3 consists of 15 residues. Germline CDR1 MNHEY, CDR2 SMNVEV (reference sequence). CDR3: CASTKAGGPSNEQFF.

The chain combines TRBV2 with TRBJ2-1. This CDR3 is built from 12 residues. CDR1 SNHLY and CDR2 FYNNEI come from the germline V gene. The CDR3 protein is CASGSSRNEQFF.

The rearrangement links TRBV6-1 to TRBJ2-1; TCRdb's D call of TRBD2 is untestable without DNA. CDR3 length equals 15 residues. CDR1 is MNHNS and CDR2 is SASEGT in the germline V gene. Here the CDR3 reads CASTGTSGGYNEQFF.

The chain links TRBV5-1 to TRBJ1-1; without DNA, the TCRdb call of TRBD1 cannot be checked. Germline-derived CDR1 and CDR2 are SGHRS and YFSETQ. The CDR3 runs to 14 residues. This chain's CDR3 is CASSLRAGVTEAFF.

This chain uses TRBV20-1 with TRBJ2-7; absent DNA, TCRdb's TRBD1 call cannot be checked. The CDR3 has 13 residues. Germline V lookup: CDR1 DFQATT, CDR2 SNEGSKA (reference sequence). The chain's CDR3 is CSASGDISYEQYF.

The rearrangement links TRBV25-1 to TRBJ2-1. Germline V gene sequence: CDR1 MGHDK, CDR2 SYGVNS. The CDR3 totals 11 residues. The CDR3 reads CASKIYNEQFF.

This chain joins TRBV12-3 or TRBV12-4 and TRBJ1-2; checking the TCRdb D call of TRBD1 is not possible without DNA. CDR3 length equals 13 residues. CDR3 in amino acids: CASSSTGGFGYTF.

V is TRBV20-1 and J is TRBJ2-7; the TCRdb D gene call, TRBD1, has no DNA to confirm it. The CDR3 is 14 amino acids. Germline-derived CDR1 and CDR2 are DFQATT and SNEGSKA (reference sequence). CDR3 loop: CSAKKGGPPYEQYF.

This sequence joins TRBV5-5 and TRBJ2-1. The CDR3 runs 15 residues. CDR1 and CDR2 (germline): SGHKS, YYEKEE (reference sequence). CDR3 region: CASSPAASSYNEQFF.